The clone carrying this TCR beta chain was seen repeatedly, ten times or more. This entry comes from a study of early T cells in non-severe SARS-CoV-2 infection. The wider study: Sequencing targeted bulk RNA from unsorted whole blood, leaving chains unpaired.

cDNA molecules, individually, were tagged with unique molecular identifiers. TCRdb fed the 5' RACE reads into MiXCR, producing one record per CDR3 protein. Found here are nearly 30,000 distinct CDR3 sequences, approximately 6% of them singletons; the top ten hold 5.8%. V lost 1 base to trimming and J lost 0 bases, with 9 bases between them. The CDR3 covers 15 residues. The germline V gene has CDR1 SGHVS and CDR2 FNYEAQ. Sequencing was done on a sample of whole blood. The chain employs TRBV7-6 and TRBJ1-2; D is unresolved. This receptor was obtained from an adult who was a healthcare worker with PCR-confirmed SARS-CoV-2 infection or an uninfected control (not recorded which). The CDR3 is CASSLEAASNYGYTF. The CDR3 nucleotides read TGTGCCAGCAGCTTAGAGGCAGCGTCTAACTATGGCTACACCTTC.